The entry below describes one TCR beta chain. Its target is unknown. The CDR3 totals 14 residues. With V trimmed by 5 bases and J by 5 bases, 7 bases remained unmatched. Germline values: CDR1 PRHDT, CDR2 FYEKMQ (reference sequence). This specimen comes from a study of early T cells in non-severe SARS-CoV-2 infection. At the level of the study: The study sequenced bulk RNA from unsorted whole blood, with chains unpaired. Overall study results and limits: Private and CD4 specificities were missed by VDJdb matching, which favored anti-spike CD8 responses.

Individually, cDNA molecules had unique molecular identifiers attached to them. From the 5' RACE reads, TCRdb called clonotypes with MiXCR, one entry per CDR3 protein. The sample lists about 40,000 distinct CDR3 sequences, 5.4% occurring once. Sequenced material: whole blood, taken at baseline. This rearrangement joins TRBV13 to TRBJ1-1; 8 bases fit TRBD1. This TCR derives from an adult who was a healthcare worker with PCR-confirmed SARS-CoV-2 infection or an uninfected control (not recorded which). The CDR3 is CASSTRQGRTEAFF. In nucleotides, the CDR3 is TGTGCCAGCAGCACCCGACAGGGGCGGACTGAAGCTTTCTTT. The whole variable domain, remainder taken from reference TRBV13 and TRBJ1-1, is AAGVIQSPRHLIKEKRETATLKCYPIPRHDTVYWYQQGPGQDPQFLISFYEKMQSDKGSIPDRFSAQQFSDYHSELNMSSLELGDSALYFCASSTRQGRTEAFFGQGTRLTVV.